What follows describes a single T cell receptor (beta chain). The study reverse transcribed the entire isolated RNA, so it sequenced expressed TCRB transcripts. The average output of naive, central memory and regulatory T cell samples was roughly 3.6 million reads. Libraries were prepared by immunoSEQ multiplex PCR; TCRdb keeps only in-frame clonotypes and omits some of them. The sample has just over 600,000 clones; about 14% are singletons. These data belong to a study of beta chain features in type 1 diabetes. The wider study: Examination of sorted cells across all samples involved around 110 million cells.

The CDR3 sequence is 18 residues long. Trimming at V came to 4 bases and at J to 5 bases, leaving 14 bases not matched to a gene. Germline loops: CDR1 SGHRS, CDR2 YFSETQ. Sorting with CD45RO/CCR7/CD25/CD127/CD95/CD27 yielded naive, central memory, regulatory and stem-like memory CD4+ cells. The clonotype comes from a man between 18 and 35 years old in good health. This rearrangement joins TRBV5-1 to TRBJ2-1; 11 nucleotides agree with TRBD2. Sequencing was done on a sample of naive CD4+ T cells from blood. The CDR3 protein is CASSRGVLAGVPDNEQFF. DNA of the CDR3: TGCGCCAGCAGCCGTGGGGTACTAGCGGGGGTCCCTGACAATGAGCAGTTCTTC. The full variable domain, with the rest looked up from reference TRBV5-1 and TRBJ2-1, is KAGVTQTPRYLIKTRGQQVTLSCSPISGHRSVSWYQQTPGQGLQFLFEYFSETQRNKGNFPGRFSGRQFSNSRSEMNVSTLELGDSALYLCASSRGVLAGVPDNEQFFGPGTRLTVL.